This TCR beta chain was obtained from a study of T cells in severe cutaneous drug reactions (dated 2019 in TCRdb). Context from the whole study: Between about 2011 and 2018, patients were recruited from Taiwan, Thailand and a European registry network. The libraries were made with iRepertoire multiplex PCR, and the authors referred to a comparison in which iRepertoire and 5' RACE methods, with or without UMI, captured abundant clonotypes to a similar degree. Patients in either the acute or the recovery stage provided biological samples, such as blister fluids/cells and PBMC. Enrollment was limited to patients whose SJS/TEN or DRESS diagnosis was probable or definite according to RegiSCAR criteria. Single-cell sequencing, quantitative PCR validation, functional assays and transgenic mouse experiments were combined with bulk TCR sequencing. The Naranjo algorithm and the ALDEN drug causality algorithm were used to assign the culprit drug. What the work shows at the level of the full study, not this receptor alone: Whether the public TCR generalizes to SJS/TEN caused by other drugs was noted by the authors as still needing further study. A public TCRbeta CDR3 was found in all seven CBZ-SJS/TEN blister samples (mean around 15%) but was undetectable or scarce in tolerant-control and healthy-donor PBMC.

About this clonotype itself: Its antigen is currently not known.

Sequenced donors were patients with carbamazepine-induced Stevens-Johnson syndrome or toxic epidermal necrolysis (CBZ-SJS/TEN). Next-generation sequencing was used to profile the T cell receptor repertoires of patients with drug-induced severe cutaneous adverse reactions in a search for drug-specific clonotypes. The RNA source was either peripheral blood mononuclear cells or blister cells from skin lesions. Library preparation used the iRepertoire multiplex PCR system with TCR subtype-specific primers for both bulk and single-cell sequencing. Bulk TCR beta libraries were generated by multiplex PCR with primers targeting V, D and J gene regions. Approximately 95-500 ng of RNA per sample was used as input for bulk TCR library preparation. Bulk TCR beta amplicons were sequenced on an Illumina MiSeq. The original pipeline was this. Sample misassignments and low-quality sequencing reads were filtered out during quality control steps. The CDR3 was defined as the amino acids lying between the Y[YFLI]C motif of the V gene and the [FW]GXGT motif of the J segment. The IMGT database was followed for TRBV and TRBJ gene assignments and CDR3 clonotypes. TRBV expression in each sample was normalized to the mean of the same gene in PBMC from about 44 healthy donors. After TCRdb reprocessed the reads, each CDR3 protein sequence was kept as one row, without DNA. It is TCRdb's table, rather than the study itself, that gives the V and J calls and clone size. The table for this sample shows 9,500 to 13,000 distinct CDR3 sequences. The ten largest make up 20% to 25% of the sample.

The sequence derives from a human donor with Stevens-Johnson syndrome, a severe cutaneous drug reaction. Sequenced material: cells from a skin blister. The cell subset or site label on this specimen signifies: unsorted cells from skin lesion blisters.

The CDR3 is CASSPQGQHSTQDTQYF. This chain is built from TRBV9 and TRBJ2-3; without DNA, the TCRdb call of TRBD1 cannot be checked. The CDR3 starts with the cysteine, ends with the phenylalanine, and has 17 residues. The protein alone is recorded here. Taken from the germline V gene, the CDR1 and CDR2 loops are SGDLS and YYNGEE.